This T cell receptor beta chain was sequenced during a study of blood T cells in healthy people across ages. Primed by a sample-barcoded 5' primer and a J-beta primer mix, a second PCR proceeded for about 6 to 12 cycles. TCRdb re-analysed the 5' RACE reads in MiXCR, keeping a single row per CDR3 protein. The sample holds 800,000 to 900,000 distinct CDR3 sequences, approximately 59% seen once. Input material: blood. The TCR sequence derives from a man aged 25-45 years in good health.

The CDR3 region has the DNA TGCAGTGCGAACCCCGGACAGCAAAGCTCCTACGAGCAGTACTTC. This codes for CSANPGQQSSYEQYF. The J gene is TRBJ2-7, the V gene TRBV20-1, with a tentative D call TRBD1 (6 bases). The V gene lost 6 bases and the J gene lost 0 bases, with 18 bases spanning the gap. CDR3 length equals 15 residues. Germline V gene data show CDR1 as DFQATT and CDR2 as SNEGSKA (reference sequence).